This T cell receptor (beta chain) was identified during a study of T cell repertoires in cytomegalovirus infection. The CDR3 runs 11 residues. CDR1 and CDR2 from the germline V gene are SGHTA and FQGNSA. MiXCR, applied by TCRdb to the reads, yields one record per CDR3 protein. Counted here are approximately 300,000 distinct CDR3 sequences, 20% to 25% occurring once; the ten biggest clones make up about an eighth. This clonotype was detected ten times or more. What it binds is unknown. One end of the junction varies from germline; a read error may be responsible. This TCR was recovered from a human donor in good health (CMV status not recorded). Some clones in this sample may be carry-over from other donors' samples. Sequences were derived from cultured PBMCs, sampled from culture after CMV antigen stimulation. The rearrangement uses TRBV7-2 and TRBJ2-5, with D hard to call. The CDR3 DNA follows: TGTGCCAGCAGCTTCATTGAGACCCTGTACTTC. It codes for CASSFIETLYF.